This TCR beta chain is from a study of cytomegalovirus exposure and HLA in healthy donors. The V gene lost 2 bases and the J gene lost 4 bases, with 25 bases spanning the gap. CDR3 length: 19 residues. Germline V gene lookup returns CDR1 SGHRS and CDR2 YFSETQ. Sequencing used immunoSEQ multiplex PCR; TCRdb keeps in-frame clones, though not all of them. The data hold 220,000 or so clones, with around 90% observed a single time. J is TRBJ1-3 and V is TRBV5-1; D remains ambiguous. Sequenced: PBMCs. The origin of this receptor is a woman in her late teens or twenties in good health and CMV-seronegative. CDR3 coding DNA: TGCGCCAGCAGCTTTTTGCCTTGTGGTAGCCGGCCATCCGGAAACACCATATATTTT. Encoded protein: CASSFLPCGSRPSGNTIYF.